This T cell receptor (beta chain) was observed in a study of T-cell reconstitution after alpha-beta-depleted transplantation in children (TCRdb year 2016). The study in broad terms: T-cell immune reconstitution after TCRalphabeta/CD19-depleted allogeneic hematopoietic cell transplantation in children was quantitatively tracked in the study by means of TCR repertoire profiling.

Regarding this clonotype: It has no known antigen specificity. Qualities for individual bases were not recorded, and no much larger clone is one base off.

The library was obtained by PCR. The sequencer was an Illumina HiSeq 2500. Molecular barcoding was employed in the preparation of TCR libraries, with unique molecular identifiers being used to normalize TCRbeta repertoire quantification. Through fastp at Q25 and MiXCR, TCRdb rebuilt clones from the public reads, retaining in-frame beta chains. Merged by CDR3 protein, the rows form single entries marked with the most common genes and DNA. Here the sample has around 960,000 distinct CDR3 sequences; 25% to 30% occur a single time. The ten largest make up 28% of the sample. Trimming leaves V shorter by 5 bases and J shorter by 7 bases, with the junction holding 10 bases beyond the gene matches. The CDR3 goes from the cysteine to the phenylalanine over 16 residues. Only the CDR3 DNA is retained, 48 bases long and in frame from the first base. This specimen's treatment or condition label, per the study, means: allogeneic hematopoietic cell transplantation with graft depleted of TCRalphabeta T cells and CD19 B cells. TCRalphabeta/CD19-depleted allogeneic hematopoietic cell grafts were given to the transplant recipients, all of whom were children.

On the study overall, not on this receptor specifically: Over subsequent months, a decline in hyperexpanded clone frequencies was noted, and after one year, T-cell counts and TCRbeta diversity were mostly ascribed to newly produced T cells. The high TCRbeta diversity at day 60 in some patients was ascribed to recipient T cells and intrathymic progenitors that had survived conditioning. About two months after transplant, the apparently early recovery of alphabetaT-cell counts reportedly depended on just several hundred clones that had expanded rapidly and came from non-depleted graft cells.

Sequencing was performed on PBMCs, mostly from graft donor cells, taken 360 days after TCRalphabeta/CD19-depleted stem cell transplant. The V gene is TRBV12-3 or TRBV12-4 and the J gene is TRBJ1-6; the junction holds 8 bases that match TRBD1. This receptor was obtained from a boy under three years old who had a stem cell transplant for SCID, so the T cells may come from the graft donor. The CDR3 loop reads CASSPTRTGRNSPLHF. The DNA sequence follows: TGTGCCAGCAGTCCTACAAGGACAGGGCGGAATTCACCCCTCCACTTT.